A selection of T cell receptor beta chains follows, all from one sample in a study of post-analysis software for immune sequencing data. TCRdb called the PCR reads again in MiXCR, with one record for every CDR3 protein. This sample has hundreds of thousands of distinct CDR3 sequences, with roughly 50% found just once. The sequencing sample was made of blood. The origin of the receptors is a girl aged 10 to 17 with multiple sclerosis. Both conserved end residues are part of each CDR3. The D gene is left open where the match is weak. Clone size appears in some rows only: once, few, many, or a class for an expanded clone.

TRBV15	few	TRBJ1-5	-	CATSTGTPTRNQPQHF	TGTGCCACCAGCACGGGGACTCCAACCCGTAATCAGCCCCAGCATTTT
TRBV10-3	few	TRBJ2-5	-	CAISARTTPGQETQYF	TGTGCCATCAGCGCTCGGACTACCCCCGGCCAAGAGACCCAGTACTTC
TRBV6-1	few	TRBJ2-7	TRBD2	CASKGLAISYEQYF	TGTGCCAGCAAGGGACTAGCGATTTCCTACGAGCAGTACTTC
TRBV5-1	-	TRBJ2-5	-	CASSRVGQETQYF	TGCGCCAGCAGTCGGGTAGGCCAAGAGACCCAGTACTTC
TRBV25-1	-	TRBJ1-2	TRBD1	CASSAPPGQFLRGYTF	TGTGCCAGCAGTGCTCCTCCGGGACAGTTTTTACGGGGCTACACCTTC
TRBV10-1	-	TRBJ2-3	TRBD2	CASSESKAGVDMQYF	TGCGCCAGCAGTGAGTCGAAGGCGGGAGTCGATATGCAGTATTTT
TRBV20-1	few	TRBJ2-7	TRBD1	CSAAIGQGRHEQYF	TGCAGTGCCGCGATCGGACAGGGGCGTCACGAGCAGTACTTC
TRBV21-1	-	TRBJ2-5	-	CASSKGQTQYF	TGTGCCAGCAGCAAGGGTCAGACCCAGTACTTC
TRBV29-1	-	TRBJ1-2	-	CSVEDTYYGYTF	TGCAGCGTTGAGGACACCTACTATGGCTACACCTTC
TRBV7-8	few	TRBJ2-7	-	CASRSGIKGGATYEQYF	TGTGCCAGCCGATCTGGGATTAAAGGCGGGGCGACCTACGAGCAGTACTTC
TRBV4-2	-	TRBJ1-2	-	CASSQGGENYGYTF	TGTGCCAGCAGCCAAGGGGGAGAGAACTATGGCTACACCTTC
TRBV27	-	TRBJ1-5	TRBD1	CASSTGPTGVGDQPQHF	TGTGCCAGCAGTACCGGGCCGACAGGGGTTGGGGATCAGCCCCAGCATTTT
TRBV4-1	-	TRBJ2-3	-	CASSQDAREQYF	TGCGCCAGCAGCCAAGATGCTAGAGAGCAGTATTTT
TRBV6-6	-	TRBJ2-1	-	CASSNQGPYNEQFF	TGTGCCAGCAGTAACCAGGGGCCCTACAATGAGCAGTTCTTC
TRBV12-3/TRBV12-4	-	TRBJ1-2	TRBD1	CASIPFGQGGNYGYTF	TGTGCCAGCATTCCCTTCGGCCAGGGGGGAAACTATGGCTACACCTTC
TRBV5-1	-	TRBJ2-2	-	CASSPHYTPNTGELFF	TGCGCCAGCAGCCCACACTACACCCCGAACACCGGGGAGCTGTTTTTT
TRBV3-1	-	TRBJ2-3	-	CASSQGPTSRLTDTQYF	TGTGCCAGCAGCCAAGGACCCACTAGTCGGCTCACAGATACGCAGTATTTT
TRBV6-5	-	TRBJ1-5	TRBD1	CASRGRGTGNQPQHF	TGTGCCAGCAGGGGCAGGGGGACTGGCAATCAGCCCCAGCATTTT
TRBV27	-	TRBJ2-5	-	CASSSGTLTSEQYF	TGTGCCAGCAGTTCAGGGACCCTGACTTCTGAGCAGTACTTC
TRBV6-6	-	TRBJ1-2	TRBD1	CASSYSWTGDGYTF	TGTGCCAGCAGTTACTCGTGGACAGGGGATGGCTACACCTTC
TRBV6-6	-	TRBJ1-5	-	CASSYRTREQPQHF	TGTGCCAGCAGTTACCGCACCAGGGAACAGCCCCAGCATTTT
TRBV6-5	-	TRBJ2-1	TRBD1	CASSQDRDGNEQFF	TGTGCCAGCAGTCAGGACAGGGATGGCAATGAGCAGTTCTTC
TRBV7-2	-	TRBJ2-1	-	CASTLGGGAHEQFF	TGTGCCAGCACCTTAGGGGGGGGAGCACATGAGCAGTTCTTC
TRBV20-1	-	TRBJ2-7	-	CSANRQASKPYEQYF	TGCAGTGCTAACCGACAGGCCTCTAAACCTTACGAGCAGTACTTC
TRBV2	-	TRBJ1-2	-	CASSLISDSYGYTF	TGTGCCAGCAGCCTAATTTCGGACAGCTATGGCTACACCTTC
TRBV5-1	-	TRBJ1-1	-	CASSGNNLNTEAFF	TGCGCCAGCAGCGGAAACAATTTGAACACTGAAGCTTTCTTT
TRBV5-1	-	TRBJ2-7	TRBD2	CASSLGSGGDYEQYF	TGCGCCAGCAGCTTGGGATCGGGAGGAGACTACGAGCAGTACTTC
TRBV2	-	TRBJ2-7	-	CATSKQGKSYEQYF	TGTGCCACCTCAAAACAGGGCAAATCCTACGAGCAGTACTTC
TRBV20-1	-	TRBJ1-2	-	CSAPTRADGYTF	TGCAGTGCCCCAACGAGGGCGGATGGCTACACCTTC
TRBV6-5	few	TRBJ2-7	-	CASSPVVQGSYEQYF	TGTGCCAGCAGCCCGGTAGTACAGGGCTCCTACGAGCAGTACTTC
TRBV18	-	TRBJ2-7	-	CASSSTGTADEQYF	TGTGCCAGCTCATCCACCGGGACCGCCGATGAGCAGTACTTC
TRBV15	-	TRBJ2-5	-	CATSRDGGAIYNERYF	TGTGCCACCAGCAGAGATGGGGGTGCGATTTACAATGAGCGGTACTTC
TRBV20-1	once	TRBJ2-3	-	CSAPQDRADTQYF	TGCAGTGCCCCTCAGGACCGCGCAGATACGCAGTATTTT
TRBV7-3	-	TRBJ2-1	TRBD1	CASSPGQEEKQFF	TGTGCCAGCAGCCCCGGACAGGAGGAGAAGCAGTTCTTC
TRBV27	-	TRBJ1-6	-	CASSMAVSSYNSPLHF	TGTGCCAGCAGCATGGCGGTGAGCTCCTATAATTCACCCCTCCACTTT
TRBV15	-	TRBJ2-3	-	CATSRGLVTDTQYF	TGTGCCACCAGCAGAGGACTCGTCACAGATACGCAGTATTTT
TRBV6-5	-	TRBJ2-4	-	CASSYSYRQENIQYF	TGTGCCAGCAGTTACTCCTACCGACAGGAAAACATTCAGTACTTC
TRBV5-1	few	TRBJ2-7	-	CASSLGRQRNEQYF	TGCGCCAGCAGCTTGGGCAGGCAGCGGAACGAGCAGTACTTC
TRBV28	-	TRBJ1-2	-	CASSIIPSPGYTF	TGTGCCAGCAGTATTATCCCATCCCCGGGCTACACCTTC
TRBV6-6	-	TRBJ1-4	-	CASSYERAGYEKLFF	TGTGCCAGCAGTTACGAAAGGGCAGGGTACGAAAAACTGTTTTTT
TRBV7-3	-	TRBJ1-1	-	CASSLGGGEAFF	TGTGCCAGCAGCTTAGGAGGGGGGGAAGCTTTCTTT
TRBV7-2	-	TRBJ2-7	TRBD1	CASRLRDSSYEQYF	TGTGCCAGCAGACTCCGGGACAGTTCCTACGAGCAGTACTTC
TRBV20-1	few	TRBJ2-3	TRBD2	CSASTVAGSSTDTQYF	TGCAGTGCTAGCACGGTAGCGGGCTCTAGCACAGATACGCAGTATTTT
TRBV20-1	-	TRBJ2-7	-	CSARDTPIGTNYEQYF	TGCAGTGCTAGAGACACGCCAATTGGGACCAACTACGAGCAGTACTTC
TRBV5-5	-	TRBJ1-5	-	CASSSGQTSAPQHF	TGTGCCAGCAGCTCCGGACAGACTAGCGCGCCCCAGCATTTT
TRBV2	few	TRBJ2-1	-	CASSPLTSYNEQFF	TGTGCCAGCAGCCCTTTGACTAGCTACAATGAGCAGTTCTTC
TRBV5-1	-	TRBJ2-1	-	CASSLGDFANEQFF	TGCGCCAGCAGCTTGGGGGACTTTGCGAATGAGCAGTTCTTC
TRBV11-2	-	TRBJ2-7	TRBD1	CASSSYKGASYEQYF	TGTGCCAGCAGCTCCTACAAGGGGGCCTCCTACGAGCAGTACTTC
TRBV7-9	-	TRBJ1-1	-	CASTPRQNTEAFF	TGTGCCAGCACCCCTAGACAGAACACTGAAGCTTTCTTT
TRBV5-5	few	TRBJ2-5	-	CASSSPQGPETQYF	TGTGCCAGCAGCTCCCCCCAGGGTCCAGAGACCCAGTACTTC
TRBV12-3/TRBV12-4	-	TRBJ2-5	-	CASSHPRNEQYF	TGTGCCAGCAGCCACCCGAGGAATGAGCAGTACTTC
TRBV6-2/TRBV6-3	once	TRBJ2-3	TRBD2	CASNFVAGGDTQYF	TGTGCCAGCAATTTCGTAGCGGGAGGAGATACGCAGTATTTT
TRBV4-1	few	TRBJ1-6	-	CASSHGLVHSPLHF	TGCGCCAGCAGCCATGGTCTAGTACATTCACCCCTCCACTTT
TRBV27	once	TRBJ1-1	TRBD1	CASSLFAVRQGPSEAFF	TGTGCCAGCAGTTTATTTGCGGTGAGACAGGGGCCCTCTGAAGCTTTCTTT
TRBV6-5	few	TRBJ2-4	-	CASSRVVGNIQYF	TGTGCCAGCAGCAGGGTTGTCGGAAACATTCAGTACTTC